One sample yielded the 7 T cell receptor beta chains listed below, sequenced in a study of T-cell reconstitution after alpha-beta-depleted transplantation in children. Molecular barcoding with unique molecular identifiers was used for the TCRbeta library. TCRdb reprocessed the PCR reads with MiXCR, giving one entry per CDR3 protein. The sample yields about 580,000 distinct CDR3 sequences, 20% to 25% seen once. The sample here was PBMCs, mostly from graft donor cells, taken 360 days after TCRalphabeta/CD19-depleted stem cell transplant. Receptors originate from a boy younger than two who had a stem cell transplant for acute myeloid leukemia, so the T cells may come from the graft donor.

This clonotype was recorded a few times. CDR3 protein: CASSATGQGIQYV. CDR3 bases: TGCGCCAGCAGTGCCACTGGACAGGGGATCCAGTACGTC. The V gene is TRBV10-1, the J gene TRBJ2-7, with 9 bases aligning to TRBD1. J was trimmed by 10 bases and V by 4 bases; bases with no gene match: 8. The CDR3 contains 13 residues. Per germline, CDR1 WNHNN and CDR2 SYGVQD (reference sequence).

The DNA for the CDR3 is TGTGCCACCAGCACCGGAATAACCGGGGAGCTGTTTTTT. It translates to CATSTGITGELFF. This chain joins TRBV15 and TRBJ2-2, with unresolved D. Trimming left V 4 bases short and J 5 bases short, with 8 bases between. Germline V lookup: CDR1 LNHNV, CDR2 YYDKDF (reference sequence). The length of the CDR3 is 13 residues.

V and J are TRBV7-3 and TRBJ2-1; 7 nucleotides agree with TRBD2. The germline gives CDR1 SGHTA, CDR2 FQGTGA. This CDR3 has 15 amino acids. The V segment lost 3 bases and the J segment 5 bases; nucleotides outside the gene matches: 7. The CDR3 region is CASSLRASGHNEQFF. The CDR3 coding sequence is TGTGCCAGCAGCTTGCGGGCTAGCGGACACAATGAGCAGTTCTTC.

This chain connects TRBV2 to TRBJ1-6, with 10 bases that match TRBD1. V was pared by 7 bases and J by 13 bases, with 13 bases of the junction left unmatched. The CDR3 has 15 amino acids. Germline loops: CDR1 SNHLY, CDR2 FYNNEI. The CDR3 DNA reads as TGTGCCAGCACCGAAGGCCGACAGGGGGCCTCTCCCCTCCACTTT. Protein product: CASTEGRQGASPLHF.

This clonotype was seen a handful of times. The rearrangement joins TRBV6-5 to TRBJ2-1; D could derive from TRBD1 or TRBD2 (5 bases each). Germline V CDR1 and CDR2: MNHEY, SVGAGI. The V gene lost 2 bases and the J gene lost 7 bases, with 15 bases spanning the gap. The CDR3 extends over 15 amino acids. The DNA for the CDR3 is TGTGCCAGCAGTTACCAAGGGGAAGAGGGGAATGAGCAGTTCTTC. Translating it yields CASSYQGEEGNEQFF.

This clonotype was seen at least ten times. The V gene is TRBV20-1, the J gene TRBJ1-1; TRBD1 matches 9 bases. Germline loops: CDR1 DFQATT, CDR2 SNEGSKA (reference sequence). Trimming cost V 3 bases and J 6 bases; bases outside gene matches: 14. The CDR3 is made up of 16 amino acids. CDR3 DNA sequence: TGCAGTGCTAGTATCCTATGGGGACAGGGAGATGCTGAAGCTTTCTTT. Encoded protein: CSASILWGQGDAEAFF.

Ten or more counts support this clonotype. The DNA of the CDR3 is TGTGCCAGCAGTTTATACATAACAGGGCACACTGAAGCTTTCTTT. Amino acids: CASSLYITGHTEAFF. The chain couples TRBV27 to TRBJ1-1, with TRBD1 as a possible D gene (6 bases). V shed 1 base and J shed 3 bases, with 12 bases lying between them. Looked up from germline, CDR1 is MNHEY and CDR2 is SMNVEV (reference sequence). This CDR3 is built from 15 residues.